This T cell receptor (beta chain) was captured by sequencing in a study of CD4 T cells in relation to SARS-CoV-2 and coronaviruses. Worth noting for this clone: Its target is not known.

Germline V gives CDR1 SGHDT, CDR2 YYEEEE. CDR3 length: 16 residues. The V gene end was trimmed by 3 bases and the J gene end by 0 bases; junction bases not matched to a gene: 6. The assay was immunoSEQ multiplex PCR, and TCRdb's table has in-frame clones only and misses some. The profile shows 30,000 to 45,000 clones, just under 85% of them singletons. The sequencing sample was made of naive CD4+ T cells from PBMCs, cultured in vitro. Subset of the sample: naive CD4+ T cells isolated by negative enrichment. The chain employs TRBV5-6 and TRBJ2-7, with TRBD2 matching over 10 bases. The clonotype comes from an adult with COVID-19. CDR3 DNA sequence: TGTGCCAGCAGCTCAGGGACTAGCGCGAACTCCTACGAGCAGTACTTC. This gives the protein CASSSGTSANSYEQYF.